This TCR beta chain came from a study of shared clonotypes between healthy human individuals. In the study overall: CD4 naive and CD4 memory each took three plates per donor, while CD8 naive took two and CD8 memory one.

Germline V lookup: CDR1 MDHEN, CDR2 SYDVKM. V lost 10 bases and J 0 bases, leaving 9 bases between the germline ends. The length of the CDR3 is 12 residues. Using immunoSEQ multiplex PCR, the repertoire was profiled, and TCRdb retains in-frame clones only, with some absent. The sample contains about 2.4 million clones, approximately 93% of which appear only once. This sequence was found in a man in his late teens or twenties in good health. Some clones in this sample may be carry-over from other donors' samples. The sample was naive CD4+ T cells from PBMCs. Subset indicated: CD45RA+ positively selected. V and J are TRBV28 and TRBJ1-1, with D maybe TRBD1 (5 bases). The CDR3 loop is CAIRQMNTEAFF. The CDR3 DNA reads as TGTGCCATCAGACAGATGAACACTGAAGCTTTCTTT.